Below, 32 T cell receptor beta chains from the same sample are listed, as sequenced in a study of blood T cell repertoires in COVID-19. The data were produced by immunoSEQ multiplex PCR, yet TCRdb's version contains in-frame clones alone and is incomplete. The sample lists around 260,000 clones, around nine tenths occurring once. Material for sequencing was peripheral blood. The receptors derive from a woman aged 60 to 75 with COVID-19, enrolled during active disease.

The gene calls are TRBV2 and TRBJ2-1; 12 bases line up with TRBD2. V was clipped by 8 bases and J by 1 base; unmatched bases: 12. CDR1 and CDR2 (germline): SNHLY, FYNNEI. The CDR3 length is 18 residues. In DNA, the CDR3 is TGTGCCAGCGGTCTAGCGGGAGGGTCCGTCGCATCCTACAATGAGCAGTTCTTC. Translating it yields CASGLAGGSVASYNEQFF.

The J gene is TRBJ1-1, the V gene TRBV7-3; 9 bases are shared with TRBD1. CDR1 is SGHTA and CDR2 is FQGTGA in the germline V gene. With 4 bases clipped from V and 4 bases from J, the junction kept 4 bases outside the gene matches. The CDR3 totals 14 residues. The CDR3 region is CASSSGQGSTEAFF. The CDR3 DNA reads TGTGCCAGCAGCTCCGGACAGGGGAGCACTGAAGCTTTCTTT.

This clone has just one count. The chain combines TRBV19 with TRBJ2-7, with D possibly matching TRBD1 (6 bases). The V and J ends lost 5 bases and 3 bases respectively, with 17 bases between them. Germline values: CDR1 LNHDA, CDR2 SQIVND (reference sequence). This CDR3 comprises 15 residues. CDR3 DNA sequence: TGTGCCAGTAGTTCCTCGGGACACCCCATCTACGAGCAGTACTTC. Amino acid sequence: CASSSSGHPIYEQYF.

This clone was observed a single time. V is TRBV9 and J is TRBJ1-5; 9 bases fit TRBD1. Germline V gives CDR1 SGDLS, CDR2 YYNGEE. This CDR3 contains 14 residues. After removal of 3 bases from V and 7 bases from J, the junction contained 5 bases not matched to a gene. The DNA for the CDR3 is TGTGCCAGCAGCGCACAGGGGGCAGGGCAGCCCCAGCATTTT. Amino acids: CASSAQGAGQPQHF. The whole variable domain, filled in from reference TRBV9 and TRBJ1-5, reads DSGVTQTPKHLITATGQRVTLRCSPRSGDLSVYWYQQSLDQGLQFLIQYYNGEERAKGNILERFSAQQFPDLHSELNLSSLELGDSALYFCASSAQGAGQPQHFGDGTRLSIL.

The V and J genes are TRBV4-2 and TRBJ2-1; D is perhaps TRBD2 (5 bases). Germline loops: CDR1 LGHNA, CDR2 YNFKEQ. The CDR3 totals 13 residues. Trimming pared 0 bases from V and 9 bases from J, leaving 9 bases between. The CDR3 spells CASSQDRGGEQFF. The CDR3 region has the DNA TGTGCCAGCAGCCAAGATCGAGGAGGTGAGCAGTTCTTC.

The J gene is TRBJ1-3, the V gene TRBV30, with 8 bases fitting TRBD1. The V gene's germline CDR1 is GTSNPN and CDR2 SVGIG (reference sequence). This CDR3 region has 15 residues. The V gene end was trimmed by 2 bases and the J gene end by 2 bases; junction bases not matched to a gene: 5. This chain's CDR3 is CAWSTTQGAGNTIYF. The CDR3, as DNA: TGTGCCTGGAGTACCACACAGGGGGCTGGAAACACCATATATTTT.

V is TRBV7-2 and J is TRBJ2-5, with 7 bases identical to TRBD2. Germline CDR1 reads SGHTA; CDR2 reads FQGNSA. V was pared by 1 base and J by 3 bases, with 5 bases of the junction left unmatched. The CDR3 covers 15 residues. CDR3: CASSLGLGGKETQYF. CDR3 DNA sequence: TGTGCCAGCAGCTTAGGTTTGGGAGGGAAAGAGACCCAGTACTTC.

This chain connects TRBV12-2 to TRBJ2-2; the D segment call TRBD2 is taken from the table without a DNA check. TRBV12-2 is recorded as a pseudogene. CDR3 length: 20 amino acids. The CDR3 DNA reads as TGTGCAAGTCGCTTAGCGTGCGTGTACCCGGTATGCCTGTACACCGGGGAGCTGTTTTTT. This encodes CASRLACVYPVCLYTGELFF.

The rearrangement joins TRBV11-2 to TRBJ1-3; no firm D call. Trimming pared 0 bases from V and 0 bases from J, leaving 3 bases between. The CDR3 loop spans 14 amino acids. CDR1 is SGHAT and CDR2 is FQNNGV in the germline V gene. DNA of the CDR3: TGTGCCAGCAGCTTAGACGTCTCTGGAAACACCATATATTTT. It specifies CASSLDVSGNTIYF.

The chain uses TRBV24-1 and TRBJ1-4; D gene ambiguous. Trimming left V 3 bases short and J 8 bases short, with 9 bases between. In germline, CDR1 is KGHDR, CDR2 SFDVKD. The CDR3 has 13 residues. DNA of the CDR3: TGTGCCACCAGTGATCCCCGTGTAGAAAAACTGTTTTTT. It is translated as CATSDPRVEKLFF.

The rearrangement joins TRBV5-1 to TRBJ2-3, with 7 bases that match TRBD1. V shed 4 bases and J 6 bases; nucleotides not matched to a gene: 8. Per germline, CDR1 SGHRS and CDR2 YFSETQ. This CDR3 has 14 amino acids. The CDR3, as DNA: TGCGCCAGCAGCCCCCAGCTCAGGGGGGATACGCAGTATTTT. Translating it yields CASSPQLRGDTQYF.

This clone appeared a single time. J is TRBJ1-2 and V is TRBV7-2, with 10 bases aligning to TRBD1. The CDR3 loop spans 15 amino acids. Germline V gene sequence: CDR1 SGHTA, CDR2 FQGNSA. V was pared by 6 bases and J by 3 bases, with 7 bases of the junction left unmatched. The CDR3 bases are TGTGCCAGCAGTCCGACAGGGGGCGAGGACTATGGCTACACCTTC. Amino acids: CASSPTGGEDYGYTF.

This clone was found once. The chain is built from TRBV30 and TRBJ2-2, with D hard to call. The CDR3 has 13 amino acids. V lost 0 bases and J 6 bases, leaving 8 bases between the germline ends. Germline CDR1 and CDR2: GTSNPN and SVGIG (reference sequence). CDR3 coding DNA: TGTGCCTGGAGTGTACTGCACTCCGGGGAGCTGTTTTTT. Encoded protein: CAWSVLHSGELFF.

This chain links TRBV3-1 (or the pseudogene TRBV3-2) with TRBJ1-4; D ambiguous. The germline V gene has CDR1 LGHDT and CDR2 YNNKEL (reference sequence). The CDR3 loop spans 15 amino acids. V shed 4 bases and J shed 5 bases, with 14 bases lying between them. The CDR3 loop is CASSPRLPGNEKLFF. In DNA form, the CDR3 reads TGTGCCAGCAGCCCTAGGCTCCCGGGGAATGAAAAACTGTTTTTT.

The rearrangement links TRBV6-2 or TRBV6-3 to TRBJ2-5; D is perhaps TRBD2 (6 bases). The CDR3 totals 13 residues. CDR1 and CDR2 from the germline V gene are MNHEY and SVGEGT. Trimming cost V 6 bases and J 2 bases, with 10 bases left between them. CDR3 DNA sequence: TGTGCCAGCAGACCTAGCGTACAAGAGACCCAGTACTTC. Residues: CASRPSVQETQYF.

V gene TRBV30 combines with J gene TRBJ2-7, with unresolved D. The CDR3 is made up of 14 amino acids. Looked up from germline, CDR1 is GTSNPN and CDR2 is SVGIG (reference sequence). V was trimmed by 2 bases and J by 0 bases, leaving 11 bases between them. DNA of the CDR3: TGTGCCTGGAGTTCTCTCCCCGGCTCCTACGAGCAGTACTTC. Its translation: CAWSSLPGSYEQYF.

The genes are TRBV18 and TRBJ2-7; 8 bases are a match to TRBD1. The germline CDR1 and CDR2 sequences are KGHSH and LQKENI. This CDR3 has 15 residues. V shed 4 bases and J 1 base; nucleotides not matched to a gene: 6. Written as DNA, the CDR3 is TGTGCCAGCTCACGGGGACAGGTCGCTTCCTACGAGCAGTACTTC. It translates to CASSRGQVASYEQYF.

The V gene is TRBV19, the J gene TRBJ2-1, with 9 bases matching TRBD2. Germline V gene data show CDR1 as LNHDA and CDR2 as SQIVND (reference sequence). This CDR3 comprises 15 residues. V lost 4 bases to trimming and J lost 2 bases; unmatched junction nucleotides: 3. CDR3 amino acids: CASSTAGGPYNEQFF. As DNA, the CDR3 is TGTGCCAGTAGTACGGCGGGAGGGCCCTACAATGAGCAGTTCTTC.

This clone was observed once. This chain uses TRBV6-6 with TRBJ1-2, with D possibly matching TRBD1 (5 bases). CDR1 MNHNY and CDR2 SVGAGI come from the germline V gene (reference sequence). The CDR3 is made up of 15 amino acids. V gave up 0 bases and J gave up 0 bases, with 8 bases separating them. CDR3 region: CASSYSTASNYGYTF. CDR3 coding DNA: TGTGCCAGCAGTTACTCGACAGCGTCTAACTATGGCTACACCTTC.

This clone appeared a few times. The genes are TRBV5-6 and TRBJ1-6; D is unresolved. CDR3 length: 14 amino acids. V gave up 2 bases and J gave up 9 bases, with 12 bases separating them. CDR1 and CDR2 (germline): SGHDT, YYEEEE. In DNA, the CDR3 is TGTGCCAGCAGCTTACGGCAGAGAGGTTCACCCCTCCACTTT. Translation gives CASSLRQRGSPLHF. The full variable domain, its missing parts supplied by reference TRBV5-6 and TRBJ1-6, is DAGVTQSPTHLIKTRGQQVTLRCSPKSGHDTVSWYQQALGQGPQFIFQYYEEEERQRGNFPDRFSGHQFPNYSSELNVNALLLGDSALYLCASSLRQRGSPLHFGNGTRLTVT.

This chain uses TRBV19 with TRBJ1-6; D gene ambiguous. V lost 3 bases to trimming and J lost 0 bases, with 15 bases between them. CDR3 length: 18 amino acids. Looked up from germline, CDR1 is LNHDA and CDR2 is SQIVND (reference sequence). The CDR3 protein is CASSMMAGRSSYNSPLHF. CDR3 in DNA: TGTGCCAGTAGTATGATGGCAGGTCGAAGCTCCTATAATTCACCCCTCCACTTT.

This clone was observed many times. The rearrangement joins TRBV4-2 to TRBJ2-4, with D unclear. The CDR3 is made up of 15 amino acids. Trimming removed 0 bases from V and 0 bases from J, with 6 bases in between. Germline assignment: CDR1 LGHNA and CDR2 YNFKEQ. CDR3 in DNA: TGTGCCAGCAGCCAAGAAACAGTAGCCAAAAACATTCAGTACTTC. Encoded protein: CASSQETVAKNIQYF.

The chain combines TRBV2 with TRBJ1-1, with unresolved D. The CDR3 covers 13 residues. Germline V gene lookup returns CDR1 SNHLY and CDR2 FYNNEI. Between the trimmed V and J ends, which lost 4 bases and 1 base, there was a span of 7 bases. The CDR3 loop reads CASSVWQNTEAFF. The CDR3 nucleotides are TGTGCCAGCAGTGTCTGGCAGAACACTGAAGCTTTCTTT. Full variable domain (outside the CDR3, taken from reference TRBV2 and TRBJ1-1): EPEVTQTPSHQVTQMGQEVILRCVPISNHLYFYWYRQILGQKVEFLVSFYNNEISEKSEIFDDQFSVERPDGSNFTLKIRSTKLEDSAMYFCASSVWQNTEAFFGQGTRLTVV.

This chain joins TRBV6-5 and TRBJ2-7; D possibly corresponds to TRBD2 (6 bases). V dropped 5 bases and J dropped 5 bases, with 13 bases sitting between them. The CDR3 covers 13 residues. The germline gives CDR1 MNHEY, CDR2 SVGAGI. The CDR3 nucleotides read TGTGCCAGCAGTCGGCGACTAGGAGACGAGCAGTACTTC. The encoded protein is CASSRRLGDEQYF.

V usage is TRBV6-5 and J usage is TRBJ1-4; D is perhaps TRBD1 (5 bases). The V end was cut by 2 bases, the J end by 8 bases, with 12 bases between. This CDR3 comprises 14 residues. Germline V CDR1 and CDR2: MNHEY, SVGAGI. This chain's CDR3 is CASSYGGTQEKLFF. The CDR3 DNA is TGTGCCAGCAGTTACGGAGGGACTCAGGAAAAACTGTTTTTT.

This chain uses TRBV5-1 with TRBJ1-2; 9 bases are a match to TRBD1. The germline CDR1 and CDR2 sequences are SGHRS and YFSETQ. This CDR3 contains 16 residues. The V gene end was trimmed by 0 bases and the J gene end by 4 bases; junction bases not matched to a gene: 7. CDR3 amino acids: CASSLGTGGSVYGYTF. In DNA, the CDR3 is TGCGCCAGCAGCTTGGGAACAGGGGGCAGTGTCTATGGCTACACCTTC.

Only one count was recorded for this clone. This chain joins TRBV28 and TRBJ2-2; 12 bases match TRBD2. The CDR3 length is 16 residues. V lost 6 bases, J lost 7 bases, and 9 bases stayed unmatched. Germline V gives CDR1 MDHEN, CDR2 SYDVKM. The CDR3 nucleotides read TGTGCCAGCAGGGCGACTAGCGGGAGAGGGGGCGGGGAGCTGTTTTTT. It yields the protein CASRATSGRGGGELFF.

V gene TRBV29-1 combines with J gene TRBJ1-2; 7 bases are shared with TRBD1. Unmatched junction bases numbered 6, after V lost 4 bases and J lost 7 bases. The CDR3 consists of 12 residues. Germline values: CDR1 SQVTM, CDR2 ANQGSEA. The chain's CDR3 is CSVGQGMAGYTF. CDR3 nucleotides: TGCAGCGTTGGACAGGGAATGGCTGGCTACACCTTC.

This sequence joins TRBV18 and TRBJ2-5; possible D gene TRBD1, 6 bases. V was clipped by 0 bases and J by 3 bases, with 8 bases between them. Germline V gene data show CDR1 as KGHSH and CDR2 as LQKENI. The CDR3 loop spans 14 amino acids. This CDR3 is CASSPPAGEETQYF. CDR3 in DNA: TGTGCCAGCTCACCACCGGCAGGGGAAGAGACCCAGTACTTC.

This clone occurred a few times. This sample includes further DNA sequences coding for the same CDR3. This sequence joins TRBV27 and TRBJ1-5; no firm D call. The CDR3 is 14 residues long. Trimming shortened V by 3 bases and J by 0 bases, and 6 bases separated the two germline ends. Germline values: CDR1 MNHEY, CDR2 SMNVEV (reference sequence). The CDR3 protein is CASSFRGSNQPQHF. In DNA form, the CDR3 reads TGTGCCAGCAGTTTTCGCGGTAGCAATCAGCCCCAGCATTTT.

V gene TRBV2 combines with J gene TRBJ2-7, with TRBD2 as a possible D gene (5 bases). The CDR3 runs to 13 residues. Germline assignment: CDR1 SNHLY and CDR2 FYNNEI. The V gene lost 0 bases and the J gene lost 9 bases, with 12 bases spanning the gap. For the CDR3, the DNA is TGTGCCAGCAGTGAAGCGCAAGGAGGCCGGCAGTACTTC. It yields the protein CASSEAQGGRQYF. Using reference TRBV2 and TRBJ2-7 for the parts outside the CDR3, the full variable domain is EPEVTQTPSHQVTQMGQEVILRCVPISNHLYFYWYRQILGQKVEFLVSFYNNEISEKSEIFDDQFSVERPDGSNFTLKIRSTKLEDSAMYFCASSEAQGGRQYFGPGTRLTVT.

This rearrangement joins TRBV24-1 to TRBJ1-5; TRBD1 agrees at 12 bases. Germline V gives CDR1 KGHDR, CDR2 SFDVKD. CDR3 length: 17 residues. V lost 4 bases to trimming and J lost 6 bases; unmatched junction nucleotides: 9. As DNA, the CDR3 is TGTGCCACCAGTGACTCCGGGACAGGGGGCCCGTTTCAGCCCCAGCATTTT. Amino acid sequence: CATSDSGTGGPFQPQHF.